This TCR beta chain was recovered during a study of shared clonotypes between healthy human individuals. Study information: Every donor yielded three CD4 naive, three CD4 memory, two CD8 naive and one CD8 memory plate.

Some clones are missing from TCRdb's copy, which holds only in-frame ones; the method was immunoSEQ multiplex PCR. The table lists about 680,000 clones, 92% of them singletons. CD8 cells classed as naive were CD45RO-negative and positively selected for CCR7, excluding terminally differentiated effector memory CD45RA+ cells. Germline V gene lookup returns CDR1 SGHAT and CDR2 FQNNGV. V gave up 1 base and J gave up 2 bases, with 12 bases separating them. The CDR3 has 15 amino acids. This chain uses TRBV11-2 with TRBJ2-7, with D possibly being TRBD2 (6 bases). Sequenced sample: naive CD8+ T cells sorted from blood. The clonotype comes from a young man in good health. The CDR3 sequence: CASSLGSDYAYEQYF. For the CDR3, the DNA is TGTGCCAGCAGCTTAGGCTCGGACTACGCCTACGAGCAGTACTTC.